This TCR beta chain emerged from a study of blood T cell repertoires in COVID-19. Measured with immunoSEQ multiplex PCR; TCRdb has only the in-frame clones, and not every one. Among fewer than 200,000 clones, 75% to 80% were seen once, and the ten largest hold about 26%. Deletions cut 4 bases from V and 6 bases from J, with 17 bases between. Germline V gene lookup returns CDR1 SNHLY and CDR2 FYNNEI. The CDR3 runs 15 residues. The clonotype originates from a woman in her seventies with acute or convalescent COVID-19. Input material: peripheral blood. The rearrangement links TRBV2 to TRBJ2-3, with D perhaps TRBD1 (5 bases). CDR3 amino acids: CASSVRQPHSDTQYF. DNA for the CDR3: TGTGCCAGCAGTGTGAGACAGCCCCACAGTGATACGCAGTATTTT.